This T cell receptor beta chain was sequenced during a study of blood T cell repertoires in COVID-19. Study-level background: Sources were T cells, B-cell-depleted T cells, or PBMCs; the material itself was cDNA or gDNA.

The table lists this clone with a few counts. Assay: immunoSEQ multiplex PCR; the TCRdb copy retains only in-frame clones and omits some. The repertoire holds 250,000 or so clones, with roughly 84% as singletons. Recruitment covered about 25 US areas and drew participants whose ages spanned roughly 18 to 95 years. Donors of Cohort 3 who recovered were those that had two negative PCRs, clearance, or symptom resolution. The germline V gene has CDR1 SEHNR and CDR2 FQNEAQ (reference sequence). The CDR3 covers 16 residues. The V and J ends lost 5 bases and 7 bases, in that order; junction bases with no gene match: 9.

The sequenced sample was PBMCs or T cells enriched from blood (not recorded which). This chain connects TRBV7-9 to TRBJ1-4; 11 nucleotides align to TRBD1. The TCR sequence derives from a man between 45 and 60 years old who had recovered from COVID-19. CDR3 loop: CASSRGQGDVFEKLFF. For the CDR3, the DNA is TGTGCCAGCAGCCGGGGACAGGGGGATGTTTTTGAAAAACTGTTTTTT.